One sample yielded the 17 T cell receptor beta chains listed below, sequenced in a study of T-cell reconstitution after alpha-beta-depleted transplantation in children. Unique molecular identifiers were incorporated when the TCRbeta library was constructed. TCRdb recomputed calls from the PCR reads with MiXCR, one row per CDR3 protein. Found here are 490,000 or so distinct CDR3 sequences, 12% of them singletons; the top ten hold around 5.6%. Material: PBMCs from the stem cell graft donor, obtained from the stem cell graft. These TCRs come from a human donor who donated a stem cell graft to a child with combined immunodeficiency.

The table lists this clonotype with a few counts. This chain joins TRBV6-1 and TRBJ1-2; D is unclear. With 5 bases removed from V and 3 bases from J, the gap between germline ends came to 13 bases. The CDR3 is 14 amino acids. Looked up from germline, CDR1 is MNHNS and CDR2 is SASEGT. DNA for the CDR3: TGTGCCAGCAGTCAACGAGGATCCTACTATGGCTACACCTTC. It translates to CASSQRGSYYGYTF.

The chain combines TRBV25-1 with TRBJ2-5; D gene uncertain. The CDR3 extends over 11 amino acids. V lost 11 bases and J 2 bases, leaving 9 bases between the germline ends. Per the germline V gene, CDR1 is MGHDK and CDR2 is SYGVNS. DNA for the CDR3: TGTGCCGCCGCGGAGCAAGAGACCCAGTACTTC. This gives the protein CAAAEQETQYF.

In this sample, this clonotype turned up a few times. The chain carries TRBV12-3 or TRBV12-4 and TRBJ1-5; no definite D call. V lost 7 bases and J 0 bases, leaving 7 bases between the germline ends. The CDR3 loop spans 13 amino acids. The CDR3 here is CASTEYSNQPQHF. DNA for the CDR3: TGTGCCAGCACCGAATATAGCAATCAGCCCCAGCATTTT.

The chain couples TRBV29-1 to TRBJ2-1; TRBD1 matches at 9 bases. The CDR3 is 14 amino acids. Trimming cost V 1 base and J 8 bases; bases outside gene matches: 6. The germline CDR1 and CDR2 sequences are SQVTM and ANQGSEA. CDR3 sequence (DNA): TGCAGCGTTGAAGGGACAGGGGTTTATGATGAGCAGTTCTTC. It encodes CSVEGTGVYDEQFF.

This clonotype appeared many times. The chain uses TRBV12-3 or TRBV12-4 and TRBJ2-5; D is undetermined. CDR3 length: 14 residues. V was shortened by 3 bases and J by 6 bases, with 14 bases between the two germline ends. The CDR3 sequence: CASSFVPTLKTQYF. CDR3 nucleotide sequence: TGTGCCAGCAGTTTCGTACCTACCTTAAAGACCCAGTACTTC.

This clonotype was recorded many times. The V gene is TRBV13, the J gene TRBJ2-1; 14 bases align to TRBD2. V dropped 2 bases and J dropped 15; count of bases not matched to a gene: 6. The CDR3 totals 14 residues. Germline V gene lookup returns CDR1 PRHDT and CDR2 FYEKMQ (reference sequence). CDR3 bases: TGTGCCAGCAGCTTATCAGGGACTAGCGGGAGCCTGTTCTTC. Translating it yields CASSLSGTSGSLFF.

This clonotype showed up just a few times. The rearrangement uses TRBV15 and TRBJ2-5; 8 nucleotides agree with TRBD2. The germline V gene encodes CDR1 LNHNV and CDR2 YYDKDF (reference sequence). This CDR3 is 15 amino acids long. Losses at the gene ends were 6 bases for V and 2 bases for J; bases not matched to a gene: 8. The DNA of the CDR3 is TGTGCCACCAGTCTTTGGACTAGCTCGCAAGAGACCCAGTACTTC. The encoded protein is CATSLWTSSQETQYF.

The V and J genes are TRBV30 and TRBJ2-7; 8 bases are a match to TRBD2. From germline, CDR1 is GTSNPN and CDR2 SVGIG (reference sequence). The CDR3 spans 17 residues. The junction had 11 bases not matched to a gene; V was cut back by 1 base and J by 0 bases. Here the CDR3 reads CAWSGSLLAESSYEQYF. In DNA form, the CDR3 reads TGTGCCTGGAGTGGTTCTCTACTAGCGGAGAGCTCCTACGAGCAGTACTTC.

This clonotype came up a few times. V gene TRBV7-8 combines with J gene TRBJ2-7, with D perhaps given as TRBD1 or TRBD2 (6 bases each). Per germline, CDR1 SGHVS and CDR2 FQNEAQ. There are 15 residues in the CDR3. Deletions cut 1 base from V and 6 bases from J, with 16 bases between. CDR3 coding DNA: TGTGCCAGCAGCTTAGGTTCATCCAGGGGAGGCGAGCAGTACTTC. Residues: CASSLGSSRGGEQYF. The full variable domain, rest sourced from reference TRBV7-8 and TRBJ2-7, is GAGVSQSPRYKVAKRGQDVALRCDPISGHVSLFWYQQALGQGPEFLTYFQNEAQLDKSGLPSDRFFAERPEGSVSTLKIQRTQQEDSAVYLCASSLGSSRGGEQYFGPGTRLTVT.

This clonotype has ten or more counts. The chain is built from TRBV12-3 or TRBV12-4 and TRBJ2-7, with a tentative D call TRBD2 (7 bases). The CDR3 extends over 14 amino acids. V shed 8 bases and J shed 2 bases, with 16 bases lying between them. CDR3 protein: CASWGGTTAYEQYF. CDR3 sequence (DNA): TGTGCCAGCTGGGGAGGGACAACCGCCTACGAGCAGTACTTC.

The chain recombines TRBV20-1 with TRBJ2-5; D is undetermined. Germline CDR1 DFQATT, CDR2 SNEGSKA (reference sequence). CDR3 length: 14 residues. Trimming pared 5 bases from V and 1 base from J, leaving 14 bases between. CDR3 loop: CSAPTLDGQETQYF. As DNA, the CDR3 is TGCAGTGCTCCTACTTTAGACGGCCAAGAGACCCAGTACTTC.

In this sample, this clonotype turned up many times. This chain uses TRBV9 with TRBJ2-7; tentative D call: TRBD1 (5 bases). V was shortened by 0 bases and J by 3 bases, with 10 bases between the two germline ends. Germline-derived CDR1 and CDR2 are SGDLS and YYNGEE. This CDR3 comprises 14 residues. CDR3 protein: CASSVGWGLYEQYF. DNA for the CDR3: TGTGCCAGCAGCGTAGGGTGGGGCCTCTACGAGCAGTACTTC.

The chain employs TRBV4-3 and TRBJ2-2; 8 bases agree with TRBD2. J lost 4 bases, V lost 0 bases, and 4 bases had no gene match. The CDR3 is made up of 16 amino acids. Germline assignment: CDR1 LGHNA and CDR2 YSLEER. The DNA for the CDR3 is TGCGCCAGCAGCCAAGAGCGGGGGGAATTCACCGGGGAGCTGTTTTTT. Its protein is CASSQERGEFTGELFF.

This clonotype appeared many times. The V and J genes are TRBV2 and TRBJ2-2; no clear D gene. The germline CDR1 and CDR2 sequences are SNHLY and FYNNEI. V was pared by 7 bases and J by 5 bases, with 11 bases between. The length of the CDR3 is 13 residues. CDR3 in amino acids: CASTRVQTGELFF. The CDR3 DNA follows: TGTGCCAGCACCAGAGTGCAGACCGGGGAGCTGTTTTTT.

The CDR3 DNA follows: TGTGCCAGCAGCCTCGGTGGACAGAATGGGTTCTACGAGCAGTACTTC. It codes for CASSLGGQNGFYEQYF. This chain joins TRBV13 and TRBJ2-7; a weak D match, TRBD1 (6 bases). The CDR3 is 16 amino acids. Trimming shortened V by 5 bases and J by 3 bases, and 20 bases separated the two germline ends. Germline lookup yields CDR1 PRHDT and CDR2 FYEKMQ (reference sequence).

CDR3 region: CASSEPGSGGNEQFF. CDR3 nucleotide sequence: TGTGCCAGCAGTGAACCCGGCAGCGGGGGTAATGAGCAGTTCTTC. This sequence joins TRBV25-1 and TRBJ2-1, with TRBD2 matching 8 bases. Germline-derived CDR1 and CDR2 are MGHDK and SYGVNS. V was clipped by 2 bases and J by 7 bases; unmatched bases: 7. This CDR3 has 15 amino acids.

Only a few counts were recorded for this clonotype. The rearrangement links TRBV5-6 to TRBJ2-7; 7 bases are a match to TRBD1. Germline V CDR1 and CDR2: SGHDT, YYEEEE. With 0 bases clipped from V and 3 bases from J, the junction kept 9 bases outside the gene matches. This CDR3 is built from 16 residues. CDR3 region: CASSLAVGGIIYEQYF. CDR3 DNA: TGTGCCAGCAGCTTGGCCGTAGGGGGCATCATCTACGAGCAGTACTTC.